This T cell receptor (beta chain) derives from a study of shared clonotypes between healthy human individuals. Naive CD8 cells, CD45RO-negative and positively selected for CCR7, excluded terminally differentiated effector memory CD45RA+ cells. Those who donated were healthy HIV-negative adults, with no recent acute infections or vaccinations reported. All of the donors resided in Nashville, Tennessee, and each was a Caucasian adult. Here immunoSEQ multiplex PCR was the method, and the copy in TCRdb shows in-frame clones only, minus some. This sample yields around 2,000,000 clones, of which less than 95% are seen a single time; 0.85% to 1.3% belongs to the top ten. Germline values: CDR1 MNHEY, CDR2 SVGAGI. The CDR3 contains 13 residues. Trimming took off 5 bases at V and 6 bases at J, with 8 bases between the two ends.

The chain links TRBV6-5 to TRBJ1-6; TRBD1 is a possible D gene (5 bases). The sequenced sample was naive CD8+ T cells sorted from blood. This clonotype was sampled from a man younger than 30 in good health. CDR3 in DNA: TGTGCCAGCAGTATCGGGACTAATTCACCCCTCCACTTT. It is translated as CASSIGTNSPLHF.